The rows below give T cell receptor beta chains drawn from one sample of a study of T cell responses to AZD1222 COVID-19 vaccine. The assay was immunoSEQ multiplex PCR, and TCRdb's table has in-frame clones only and misses some. This sample carries about 110,000 clones, around nine tenths of them seen once, and the ten largest clones take roughly 3.2%. Material: peripheral blood, obtained on day 0 of MenACWY control vaccination. These receptors were collected from an adult in good health. CDR3s include the opening cysteine and the closing phenylalanine or tryptophan. A D gene is named only where the DNA matches it firmly. Where a row states a size, it is once, few, many or the class of an expanded clone; other rows omit it.

len,v_gene,d_gene,abundance,j_gene,CDR3aa,CDR3nt
15,TRBV5-1,TRBD1,NA,TRBJ1-2,CASSSSGRGQYGYTF,TGCGCCAGCAGCTCCTCGGGGAGGGGGCAATATGGCTACACCTTC
14,TRBV27,TRBD2,NA,TRBJ2-1,CASSWASGGDEQFF,TGTGCCAGCAGTTGGGCTAGCGGGGGGGATGAGCAGTTCTTC
16,TRBV10-3,TRBD2,NA,TRBJ2-3,CAISESETGGSDTQYF,TGTGCCATCAGTGAGTCCGAAACGGGGGGTTCCGATACGCAGTATTTT
14,TRBV5-1,NA,few,TRBJ2-6,CASGPVVGANVLTF,TGCGCCAGCGGTCCAGTGGTCGGGGCCAACGTCCTGACTTTC
14,TRBV6-5,NA,NA,TRBJ1-4,CASSAGATNEKLFF,TGTGCCAGCTCCGCCGGCGCAACTAATGAAAAACTGTTTTTT
18,TRBV4-2,NA,medium-sized,TRBJ2-6,CASSQGSEGYSGANVLTF,TGTGCCAGCAGCCAAGGAAGCGAGGGGTACTCTGGGGCCAACGTCCTGACTTTC
12,TRBV12-3/TRBV12-4,NA,once,TRBJ1-4,CASSLSSEKLFF,TGTGCCAGCAGTTTGTCTTCGGAAAAACTGTTTTTT
12,TRBV28,NA,NA,TRBJ1-4,CASRGQTEKLFF,TGTGCCAGCAGGGGTCAGACTGAAAAACTGTTTTTT
13,TRBV19,NA,NA,TRBJ2-7,CASSPHGGTEQYF,TGTGCCAGTAGTCCCCATGGGGGGACCGAGCAGTACTTC
14,TRBV5-4,NA,NA,TRBJ1-2,CASRLRGGGYGYTF,TGTGCCAGCAGATTACGAGGAGGGGGCTATGGCTACACCTTC